This TCR beta chain was identified in a study of PD-1 blockade in classical Hodgkin lymphoma. Findings of the study overall: Reported findings placed baseline TCR diversity lower in newly diagnosed patients (compared with healthy donors). Newly diagnosed patients had diversity similar to the baseline diversity of complete responders. TCR diversity in CD4+, not CD8+, cells rose significantly by C4D1.

Every single patient, without exception, relapsed after autologous stem cell transplantation, and brentuximab vedotin exposure varied. Complete response, partial response or progressive disease was each patient's best response. This clone has more than one count but fewer than ten. The antigen is unknown. The protocol was immunoSEQ multiplex PCR, while the TCRdb copy is restricted to in-frame clones and leaves out a portion. The sample includes some 13,000 clones, 84% of them seen just once. The source of this sequence is a human donor with classical Hodgkin lymphoma. The material was peripheral blood mononuclear cells (PBMCs), obtained at baseline.

The CDR3 nucleotides read TGTGCCAGCAGTTCCTGGGGCCAAGAGACCCAGTACTTC. Translated: CASSSWGQETQYF. The rearrangement links TRBV7-9 to TRBJ2-5; D is unresolved. The CDR3 length is 13 residues. Trimming removed 6 bases at V and 1 base at J, with 9 bases between. The germline V gene has CDR1 SEHNR and CDR2 FQNEAQ (reference sequence).